These T cell receptor beta chains were read from a single sample in a study of T cell responses to AZD1222 COVID-19 vaccine. Sequencing used immunoSEQ multiplex PCR; TCRdb keeps in-frame clones, though not all of them. The table lists over 150,000 clones, around nine tenths of them singletons. The sequencing used peripheral blood, collected 28 days after the second AZD1222 dose. The origin of the receptors is an adult who received the AZD1222 COVID-19 vaccine. CDR3s include the opening cysteine and the closing phenylalanine or tryptophan. Size tells how often a clone was seen (once, few, many) or the class of an expanded clone, and some rows leave it out.

CDR3: CASSLLVLQETQYF; V: TRBV5-6; size: NA; J: TRBJ2-5
CDR3: CASSLNWIF; V: TRBV6-4; size: NA; J: TRBJ1-4
CDR3: CASSLAGNTGELFF; V: TRBV5-6; size: NA; J: TRBJ2-2
CDR3: CASSVLEGGNEQFF; V: TRBV9; size: NA; J: TRBJ2-1
CDR3: CASSQEGSVGGNTIYF; V: TRBV4-2; size: NA; J: TRBJ1-3
CDR3: CASSLVGTSTDTQYF; V: TRBV5-1; size: NA; J: TRBJ2-3
CDR3: CASSLEGEQYF; V: TRBV5-6; size: once; J: TRBJ2-7
CDR3: CASSEDFLSHEQYF; V: TRBV7-2; size: NA; J: TRBJ2-7
CDR3: CASTPLAGYNEQFF; V: TRBV11-2; size: NA; J: TRBJ2-1
CDR3: CASSSGVSTDTQYF; V: TRBV2; size: NA; J: TRBJ2-3
CDR3: CASSFGGGVAGNTIYF; V: TRBV5-4; size: NA; J: TRBJ1-3
CDR3: CASSSTQAGEAFF; V: TRBV11-2; size: NA; J: TRBJ1-1
CDR3: CASTSEGDNNSPLHF; V: TRBV19; size: few; J: TRBJ1-6
CDR3: CASSPVPRTSNQPQHF; V: TRBV18; size: few; J: TRBJ1-5
CDR3: CASSTTGFGTEAFF; V: TRBV6-5; size: NA; J: TRBJ1-1
CDR3: CASSQDRSRPYGYTF; V: TRBV4-3; size: NA; J: TRBJ1-2
CDR3: CASSQWYSGNTIYF; V: TRBV3-1/TRBV3-2; size: NA; J: TRBJ1-3
CDR3: CASSVHLAGEYNEQFF; V: TRBV5-1; size: NA; J: TRBJ2-1
CDR3: CASSQTGFYGYTF; V: TRBV4-1; size: NA; J: TRBJ1-2
CDR3: CASRGGQVVGYTF; V: TRBV6-5; size: NA; J: TRBJ1-2
CDR3: CASSQEKAANEQFF; V: TRBV4-1; size: NA; J: TRBJ2-1
CDR3: CASSPGQGARQPQHF; V: TRBV7-6; size: few; J: TRBJ1-5
CDR3: CASSPLNQPQHF; V: TRBV6-5; size: NA; J: TRBJ1-5
CDR3: CASGSSGLGNTIYF; V: TRBV12-5; size: NA; J: TRBJ1-3
CDR3: CASSPGGWGVPSNGYTF; V: TRBV9; size: NA; J: TRBJ1-2
CDR3: CASSLAQFNNEQFF; V: TRBV7-2; size: NA; J: TRBJ2-1
CDR3: CASTQRTRSGATNEKLFF; V: TRBV19; size: NA; J: TRBJ1-4
CDR3: CASSLRDRGRLIAGTEAFF; V: TRBV5-4; size: NA; J: TRBJ1-1